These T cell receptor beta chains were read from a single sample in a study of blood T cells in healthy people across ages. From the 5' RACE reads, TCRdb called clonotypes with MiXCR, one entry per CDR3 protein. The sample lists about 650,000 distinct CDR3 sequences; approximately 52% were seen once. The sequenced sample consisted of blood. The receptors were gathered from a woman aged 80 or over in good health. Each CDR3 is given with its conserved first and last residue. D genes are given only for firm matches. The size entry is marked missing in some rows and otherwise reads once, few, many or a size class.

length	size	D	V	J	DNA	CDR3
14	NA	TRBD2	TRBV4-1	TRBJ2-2	TGCGCCAGCAGCGGGACTAGCGGGACCGGGGAGCTGTTTTTT	CASSGTSGTGELFF
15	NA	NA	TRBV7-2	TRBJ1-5	TGTGCCAGCAGCAGAGTGGGGGGTAGCAATCAGCCCCAGCATTTT	CASSRVGGSNQPQHF
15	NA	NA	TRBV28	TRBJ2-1	TGTGCCAGCAGTTTGCCCCTAGCGCGATACAATGAGCAGTTCTTC	CASSLPLARYNEQFF
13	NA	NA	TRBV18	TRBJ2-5	TGTGCCTGCTCACCACCAACCAGCGAGACCCACTACTTC	CACSPPTSETHYF
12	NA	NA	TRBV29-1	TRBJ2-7	TGCAGCGTGTGGAGGGGGGCCTACGAGCAGTACTTC	CSVWRGAYEQYF
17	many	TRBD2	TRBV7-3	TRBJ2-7	TGTGCCAGCAGCTTGTTTAGCGGGAGGGCCTCTGAGCACGAGCAGTACTTC	CASSLFSGRASEHEQYF
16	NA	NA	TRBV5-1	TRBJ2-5	TGCGCCAGCAGCTTGGGTGCAGGGATAGTCCGCAATGAGCAGTACTTC	CASSLGAGIVRNEQYF
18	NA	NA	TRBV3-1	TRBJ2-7	TGTGCCAGCAGCCAAGGGATGCGGACACACTCCGCAGGCTACGAGCAGTACTTC	CASSQGMRTHSAGYEQYF
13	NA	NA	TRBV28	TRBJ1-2	TGTGCCAGCATCGAAGACCTTAACTATGGCTACACCTTC	CASIEDLNYGYTF
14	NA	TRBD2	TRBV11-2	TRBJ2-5	TGTGCCAGCAGCCACAGGACGGGGGGGAAGACCCAGTACTTC	CASSHRTGGKTQYF
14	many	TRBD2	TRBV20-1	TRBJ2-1	TGCAGTGCTATGGGACTAGCGGGACTATATGAGCAGTTCTTC	CSAMGLAGLYEQFF
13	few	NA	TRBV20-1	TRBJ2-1	TGCAGTGTTCGGGACTCGGCCTACAATGAGCAGTTCTTC	CSVRDSAYNEQFF
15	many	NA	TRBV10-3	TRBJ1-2	TGTGCCATCAGTGAGTCGGTTGAGGGGAACTATGGCTACACCTTC	CAISESVEGNYGYTF
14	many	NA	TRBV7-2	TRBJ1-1	TGTGCCAGCAGCTTAGACGGGAGTTCCACTGAAGCTTTCTTT	CASSLDGSSTEAFF
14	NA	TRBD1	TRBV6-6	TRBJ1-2	TGTGCCAGCAGTTACGCGGGGACAGGGGGTGGCTACACCTTC	CASSYAGTGGGYTF
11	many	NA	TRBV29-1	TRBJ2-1	TGCAGCGTTGGGCCATACAATGAGCAGTTCTTC	CSVGPYNEQFF
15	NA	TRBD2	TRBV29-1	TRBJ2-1	TGCAGCGCCGAATCCCTAGCGGGCACTTACAATGAGCAGTTCTTC	CSAESLAGTYNEQFF
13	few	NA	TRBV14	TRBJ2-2	TGTGCCAGCAGTCGACAGTACACCGGGGAGCTGTTTTTT	CASSRQYTGELFF
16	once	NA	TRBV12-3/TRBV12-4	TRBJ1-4	TGTGCCAGCAGCCGCCGTTTAGGGGTGACTAATGAAAAACTGTTTTTT	CASSRRLGVTNEKLFF
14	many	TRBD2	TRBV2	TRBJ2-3	TGTGCCAGCAGTGAGACTAGCGGGATGGATACGCAGTATTTT	CASSETSGMDTQYF
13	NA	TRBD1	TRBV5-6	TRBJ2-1	TGTGCCAGCAGCCCAAGGGGGCGCGGTGAGCAGTTCTTC	CASSPRGRGEQFF
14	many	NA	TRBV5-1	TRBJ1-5	TGCGCCAGCAGCGCCGACCCTGGAGGGCAGCCCCAGCATTTT	CASSADPGGQPQHF
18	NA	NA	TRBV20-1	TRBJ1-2	TGCAGTGCGGGGAAGACCGGGACGGCGACACGAGCTAACTATGGCTACACCTTC	CSAGKTGTATRANYGYTF
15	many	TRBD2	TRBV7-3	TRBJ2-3	TGTGCCAGCAGCTTAATTAGCGGGATCACAGATACGCAGTATTTT	CASSLISGITDTQYF
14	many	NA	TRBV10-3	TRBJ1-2	TGTCCCATCAGCACCTTTGCAGGACCGCCTGGCTACACCTTC	CPISTFAGPPGYTF
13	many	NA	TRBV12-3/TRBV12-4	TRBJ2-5	TGTGCCAGCAGGGGTGAGGCCCATGCGGCCCAGTACTTC	CASRGEAHAAQYF
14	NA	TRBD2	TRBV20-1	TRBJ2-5	TGCAGTCTATCAGGAGCGGGAGTCCGAGAGACCCAGTACTTC	CSLSGAGVRETQYF
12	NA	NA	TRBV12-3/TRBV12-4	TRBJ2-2	TGTGCCAGCAGACTGGACAGCGGGGAGCTGTTTTTT	CASRLDSGELFF
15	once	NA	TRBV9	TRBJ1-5	TGTGCCAGCAGCACCCGGGACACTGTCAATCAGCCCCAGCATTTT	CASSTRDTVNQPQHF
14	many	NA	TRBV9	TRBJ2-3	TGTGCCAGCAGCGTAGCCCTAGCGACAGATACGCAGTATTTT	CASSVALATDTQYF
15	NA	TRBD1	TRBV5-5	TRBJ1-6	TGTGCCAGCAGCTTTCAGACAGGGATGAATTCACCCCTCCACTTT	CASSFQTGMNSPLHF
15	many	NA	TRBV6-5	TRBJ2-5	TGTGCCATCTCCCCCGACAGGAAGTACCAAGAGACCCAGTACTTC	CAISPDRKYQETQYF
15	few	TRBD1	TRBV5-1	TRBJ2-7	TGCGCCAGCAGCTTGGGACCGGGACAGACTCACGAGCAGTACTTC	CASSLGPGQTHEQYF
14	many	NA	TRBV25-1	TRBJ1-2	TGTGCCAGCAGTGATTCGAGCCGGAACTATGGCTACACCTTC	CASSDSSRNYGYTF
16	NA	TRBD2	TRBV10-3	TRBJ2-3	TGTGCCATCAGCGCTGGGACTAGCGGGGGACTAGATACGCAGTATTTT	CAISAGTSGGLDTQYF
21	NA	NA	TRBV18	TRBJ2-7	TGTGCCAGCTCACCACCGTTAACAGGGGGTTTTCCTAGCGGACTTTCCTACGAGCAGTACTTC	CASSPPLTGGFPSGLSYEQYF
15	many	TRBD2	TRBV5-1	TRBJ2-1	TGCGCCAGCAGCCCCGCTAGCGGGAGTTACAATGAGCAGTTCTTC	CASSPASGSYNEQFF
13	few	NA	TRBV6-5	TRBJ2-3	TGTGCCAGCAGTGACTCTTTGGGGAGTACGCAGTATTTT	CASSDSLGSTQYF
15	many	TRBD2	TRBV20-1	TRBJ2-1	TGCAGTGCTAGGGCCCTAGCGGGCTCCTACAATGAGCAGTTCTTC	CSARALAGSYNEQFF
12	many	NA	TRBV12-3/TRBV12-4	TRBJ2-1	TGTGCCAGCAGTTTAGACAGTCCTGAGCAGTTCTTC	CASSLDSPEQFF
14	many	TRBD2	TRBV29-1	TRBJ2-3	TGCAGCGTTGGTGAGACTAGCGGGAGAGATACGCAGTATTTT	CSVGETSGRDTQYF
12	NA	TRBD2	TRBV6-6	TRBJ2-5	TGTGCCTCAAGGAGCGGGAACAATGAGCAGTACTTC	CASRSGNNEQYF
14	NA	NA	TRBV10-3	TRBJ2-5	TGTGCCATCAGTGAACCCGGGACTCTCTCGACCCAGTACTTC	CAISEPGTLSTQYF
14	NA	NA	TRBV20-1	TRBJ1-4	TGCAGTGCTAGAGAGGGGTCAACTAATGAAAAACTGTTTTTT	CSAREGSTNEKLFF
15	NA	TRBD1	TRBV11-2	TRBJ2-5	TGTGCCAGCACCTTAGAGACAGGGGGCGGGGAGACCCAGTACTTC	CASTLETGGGETQYF
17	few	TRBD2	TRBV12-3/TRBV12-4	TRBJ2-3	TGTGCCAGCAGGCCTCCTAGCGGGGGCCCAAACACAGATACGCAGTATTTT	CASRPPSGGPNTDTQYF
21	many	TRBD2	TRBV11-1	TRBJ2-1	TGTGCCAGCAGCTTAGGAGTTGCTAGCGGCGCCGCATCTTACCTATACAATGAGCAGTTCTTC	CASSLGVASGAASYLYNEQFF